This T cell receptor beta chain came from a study of cytotoxic CD8 clonotypes in ibrutinib-treated CLL. Across the whole study: With a range of 6 to 36, the median treatment time before response samples were taken was more than nine months.

The CDR3 totals 15 residues. V trimming: 3 bases; J trimming: 3 bases; junction bases outside the gene matches: 4. Germline values: CDR1 SGDLS, CDR2 YYNGEE. Measured with immunoSEQ multiplex PCR; TCRdb has only the in-frame clones, and not every one. The sample contains about 130,000 clones, 80% to 90% of which appear only once. The specimen was PBMCs, collected after 24 months of ibrutinib treatment. The receptor was isolated from a human donor with chronic lymphocytic leukemia. The chain links TRBV9 to TRBJ1-3; 9 bases are shared with TRBD1. CDR3: CASSASGQGGNTIYF. CDR3 sequence (DNA): TGTGCCAGCAGCGCCTCGGGACAGGGTGGAAACACCATATATTTT.